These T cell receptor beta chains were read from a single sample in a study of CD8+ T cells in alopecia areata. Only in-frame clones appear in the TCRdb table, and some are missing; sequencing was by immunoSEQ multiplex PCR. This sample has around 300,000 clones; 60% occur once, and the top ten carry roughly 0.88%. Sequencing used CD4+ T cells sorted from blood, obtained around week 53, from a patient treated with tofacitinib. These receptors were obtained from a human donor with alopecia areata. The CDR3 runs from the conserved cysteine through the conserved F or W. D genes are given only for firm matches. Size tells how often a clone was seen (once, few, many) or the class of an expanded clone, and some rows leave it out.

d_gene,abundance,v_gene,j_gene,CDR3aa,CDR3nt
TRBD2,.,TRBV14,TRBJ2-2,CASSPTSGANTGELFF,TGTGCCAGCAGCCCGACTAGCGGAGCGAACACCGGGGAGCTGTTTTTT
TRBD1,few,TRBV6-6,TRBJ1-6,CASRSDRVWSPLHF,TGTGCCAGCAGATCGGACAGGGTTTGGTCACCCCTCCACTTT
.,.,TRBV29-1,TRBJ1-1,CSVGSPGTEAFF,TGCAGCGTGGGGAGTCCCGGCACTGAAGCTTTCTTT
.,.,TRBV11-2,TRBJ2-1,CASSLGRYNEQFF,TGTGCCAGCAGCTTGGGACGGTACAATGAGCAGTTCTTC
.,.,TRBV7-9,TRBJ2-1,CASSLTMHINNEQFF,TGTGCCAGCAGCTTAACTATGCACATAAACAATGAGCAGTTCTTC
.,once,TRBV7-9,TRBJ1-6,CASSLQERSPLHF,TGTGCCAGCAGCCTACAGGAGCGTTCACCCCTCCACTTT
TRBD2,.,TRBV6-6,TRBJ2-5,CASSYGNRGGETQYF,TGTGCCAGCAGTTACGGGAATCGGGGAGGGGAGACCCAGTACTTC
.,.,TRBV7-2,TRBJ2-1,CARRGAHNEQFF,TGTGCCAGAAGGGGGGCCCACAATGAGCAGTTCTTC
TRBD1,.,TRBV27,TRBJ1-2,CASSLVGTDYGYTF,TGTGCCAGCAGTTTAGTTGGGACAGACTATGGCTACACCTTC
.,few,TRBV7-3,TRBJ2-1,CASRLLLGASYNEQFF,TGTGCCAGCAGGCTGCTATTGGGGGCGAGCTACAATGAGCAGTTCTTC
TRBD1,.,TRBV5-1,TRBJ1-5,CASSLDGQGRNQPQHF,TGCGCCAGCAGCTTGGACGGACAGGGTCGTAATCAGCCCCAGCATTTT
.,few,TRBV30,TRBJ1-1,CAWSGDEGTEAFF,TGTGCCTGGAGTGGTGATGAGGGCACTGAAGCTTTCTTT
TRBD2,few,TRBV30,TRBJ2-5,CAWGGLAGGYQETQYF,TGTGCCTGGGGTGGGCTAGCGGGGGGATACCAAGAGACCCAGTACTTC
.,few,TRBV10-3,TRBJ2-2,CAIRQDANTGELFF,TGTGCCATCAGGCAGGATGCGAACACCGGGGAGCTGTTTTTT
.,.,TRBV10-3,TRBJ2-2,CAISETRPGQGETGELFF,TGTGCCATCAGTGAGACCCGCCCCGGGCAGGGTGAGACCGGGGAGCTGTTTTTT
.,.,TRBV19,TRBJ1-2,CASRGSSNYGYTF,TGTGCCAGTAGGGGGTCTTCTAACTATGGCTACACCTTC
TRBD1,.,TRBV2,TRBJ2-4,CASSPDRGGIQYF,TGTGCCAGCAGTCCGGACAGGGGTGGCATTCAGTACTTC
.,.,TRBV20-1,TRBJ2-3,CSAGRGDTQYF,TGCAGTGCTGGTAGGGGGGATACGCAGTATTTT
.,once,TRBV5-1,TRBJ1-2,CASSLDGVEDGYTF,TGCGCCAGCAGCTTGGATGGGGTCGAGGATGGCTACACCTTC
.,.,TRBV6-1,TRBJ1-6,CASSGSRVFGTRNSPLHF,TGTGCCAGCAGTGGCAGTAGGGTCTTTGGAACTAGGAATTCACCCCTCCACTTT
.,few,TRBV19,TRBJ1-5,CASMEGQSPNQPQHF,TGTGCCAGTATGGAGGGGCAAAGCCCCAATCAGCCCCAGCATTTT
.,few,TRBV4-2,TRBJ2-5,CASSPARGAETQYF,TGTGCCAGCAGCCCCGCTCGGGGTGCCGAGACCCAGTACTTC
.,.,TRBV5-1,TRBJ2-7,CASSGGQIYEQYF,TGCGCCAGCAGCGGCGGACAGATCTACGAGCAGTACTTC
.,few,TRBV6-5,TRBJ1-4,CASSYSGGLGEKLFF,TGTGCCAGCAGTTACTCCGGGGGGCTGGGTGAAAAACTGTTTTTT
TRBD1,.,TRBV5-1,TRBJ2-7,CASSSGTGSYEQYF,TGCGCCAGCAGCTCCGGGACAGGATCCTACGAGCAGTACTTC
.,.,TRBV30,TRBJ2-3,CAWSGGATQYF,TGTGCCTGGAGCGGCGGGGCTACGCAGTATTTT
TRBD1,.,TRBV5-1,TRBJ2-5,CASSLGQGQETQYF,TGCGCCAGCAGCCTTGGACAGGGCCAAGAGACCCAGTACTTC
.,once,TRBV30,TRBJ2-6,CAWSEGRTGANVLTF,TGTGCCTGGAGTGAAGGTAGAACTGGGGCCAACGTCCTGACTTTC
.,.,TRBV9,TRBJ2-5,CASSVDRAPGTQYF,TGTGCCAGCAGCGTAGACAGGGCTCCAGGGACCCAGTACTTC
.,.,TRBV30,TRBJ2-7,CAWSVQGYEQYF,TGTGCCTGGAGTGTACAGGGCTACGAGCAGTACTTC
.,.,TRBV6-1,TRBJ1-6,CASSPYYNSPLHF,TGTGCCAGCAGTCCTTATTATAATTCACCCCTCCACTTT
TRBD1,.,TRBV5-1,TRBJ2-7,CASSPAGTVYEQYF,TGCGCCAGCAGCCCGGCTGGGACAGTCTACGAGCAGTACTTC
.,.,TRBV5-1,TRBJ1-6,CASSLGERLSPLHF,TGCGCCAGCAGCTTGGGAGAAAGGCTATCACCCCTCCACTTT
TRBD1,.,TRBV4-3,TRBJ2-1,CASSQNRGLMNEQFF,TGCGCCAGCAGCCAAAACAGGGGGCTAATGAATGAGCAGTTCTTC
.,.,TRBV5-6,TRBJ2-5,CASINDGGETQYF,TGTGCCAGCATCAATGACGGGGGTGAGACCCAGTACTTC
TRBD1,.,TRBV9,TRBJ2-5,CASSHGTGGLETQYF,TGTGCCAGCAGCCATGGCACAGGGGGTCTGGAGACCCAGTACTTC
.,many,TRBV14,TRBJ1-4,CASSQGTLEKLFF,TGTGCCAGCAGCCAAGGGACTCTGGAAAAACTGTTTTTT
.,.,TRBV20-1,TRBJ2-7,CSAGDSRASYF,TGCAGTGCTGGGGATTCTAGAGCCTCGTACTTC
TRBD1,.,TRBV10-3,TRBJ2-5,CAISSTGVETQYF,TGTGCCATCAGCTCCACAGGGGTAGAGACCCAGTACTTC
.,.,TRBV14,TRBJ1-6,CASSLPSGNSPLHF,TGTGCCAGCAGTTTACCATCAGGGAACTCACCCCTCCACTTT
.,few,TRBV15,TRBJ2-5,CATSKGRPQETQYF,TGTGCCACCAGCAAGGGACGGCCCCAAGAGACCCAGTACTTC
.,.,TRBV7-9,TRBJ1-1,CASSLAVRSTEAFF,TGTGCCAGCAGCTTAGCTGTGCGGAGTACTGAAGCTTTCTTT
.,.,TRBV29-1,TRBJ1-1,CSVARVRNTEAFF,TGCAGCGTCGCCAGGGTGCGGAACACTGAAGCTTTCTTT
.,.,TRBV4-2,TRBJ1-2,CASSQDHGESYGYTF,TGTGCCAGCAGCCAAGATCACGGCGAATCTTATGGCTACACCTTC
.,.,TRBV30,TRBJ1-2,CAWNPQYRAGYTF,TGTGCCTGGAACCCCCAATACAGGGCTGGCTACACCTTC
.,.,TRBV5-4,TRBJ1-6,CASSQMPNSPLHF,TGTGCCAGCAGCCAAATGCCCAATTCACCCCTCCACTTT
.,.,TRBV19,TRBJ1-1,CASSIENTEAFF,TGTGCCAGTAGTATCGAGAACACTGAAGCTTTCTTT
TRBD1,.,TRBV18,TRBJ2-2,CASSSDRARTGELFF,TGTGCCAGCTCATCCGACAGGGCCCGCACCGGGGAGCTGTTTTTT
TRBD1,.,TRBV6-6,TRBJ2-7,CASRLGGQRTYEQYF,TGTGCCAGCCGTTTAGGGGGACAGCGCACCTACGAGCAGTACTTC
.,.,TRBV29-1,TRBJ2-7,CSVVDQSYEQYF,TGCAGCGTTGTAGACCAATCTTACGAGCAGTACTTC
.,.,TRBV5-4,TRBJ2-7,CASSFPDGYEQYF,TGTGCCAGCAGCTTTCCGGACGGCTACGAGCAGTACTTC
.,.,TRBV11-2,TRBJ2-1,CASSLFGEQFF,TGTGCCAGCAGCTTATTTGGTGAGCAGTTCTTC
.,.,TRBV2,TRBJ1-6,CASIWAGDNSPLHF,TGTGCCAGCATTTGGGCCGGGGACAATTCACCCCTCCACTTT
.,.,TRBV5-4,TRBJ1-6,CASSFGRPNSPLHF,TGTGCCAGCAGCTTCGGCAGACCAAATTCACCCCTCCACTTT
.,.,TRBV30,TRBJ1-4,CAWSVRNWGLGGKLFF,TGTGCCTGGAGTGTACGAAATTGGGGCTTGGGCGGAAAACTGTTTTTT
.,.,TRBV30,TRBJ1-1,CAWNREWNTEAFF,TGTGCCTGGAACCGGGAGTGGAACACTGAAGCTTTCTTT
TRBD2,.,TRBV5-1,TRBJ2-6,CASGDYSGANVLTF,TGCGCCAGCGGGGACTACTCTGGGGCCAACGTCCTGACTTTC
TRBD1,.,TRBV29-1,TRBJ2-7,CSVEGRGRTGTYEQYF,TGCAGCGTTGAAGGACGAGGACGGACAGGAACCTACGAGCAGTACTTC
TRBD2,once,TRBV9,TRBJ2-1,CASSVRGGAVQGEQFF,TGTGCCAGCAGCGTACGGGGGGGAGCAGTTCAGGGTGAGCAGTTCTTC
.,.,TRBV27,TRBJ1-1,CASSPGGTEAFF,TGTGCCAGCTCCCCCGGGGGCACTGAAGCTTTCTTT